The 8 T cell receptor beta chains below were found in one sample sequenced in a study of CXCR3-negative and CXCR3-positive naive CD8 T cells. The study, taken as a whole, reports: The study found more hydrophobic TRB CDR3s in CXCR3-positive naive cells than in CXCR3-negative naive cells.

These receptors are not linked to any known antigen. Through 5' RACE with UMI labels, the TRB cDNA libraries were prepared. Reanalyzing the 5' RACE reads, TCRdb keeps one entry per CDR3 protein, without DNA. This table lists 50,000 to 65,000 distinct CDR3 sequences. Sequencing used naive CXCR3+ CD8+ T cells from blood. The sample's subset: CD45RO-CCR7+CD27+CD95- naive CD8+ T cells expressing CXCR3 (TNR3+). These receptors originate from a human donor in good health. Some clones in this sample may be carry-over from other donors' samples.

This sequence joins TRBV27 and TRBJ2-2. The length of the CDR3 is 13 residues. Per the germline V gene, CDR1 is MNHEY and CDR2 is SMNVEV (reference sequence). CDR3 in amino acids: CASSLFSTGELFF.

The V call is TRBV7-9, the J call TRBJ2-5; TCRdb gives TRBD1 as the D gene, but with no DNA this cannot be confirmed. This CDR3 is 14 amino acids long. Germline CDR1 SEHNR, CDR2 FQNEAQ (reference sequence). The CDR3 reads CASNRQGTGETQYF.

The chain recombines TRBV7-3 with TRBJ2-1. This CDR3 has 12 residues. From germline, CDR1 is SGHTA and CDR2 FQGTGA. The CDR3 sequence is CASSTYNNEQFF.

CDR3 sequence reads: CASSQEWDTSYNEQFF. This chain connects TRBV4-3 to TRBJ2-1; TCRdb returns TRBD1, unconfirmable since there is no DNA. The germline V gene has CDR1 LGHNA and CDR2 YSLEER. The CDR3 covers 16 residues.

The rearrangement joins TRBV6-1 to TRBJ2-1; the D gene TCRdb calls, TRBD1, cannot be checked with no DNA. The germline gives CDR1 MNHNS, CDR2 SASEGT. This CDR3 has 15 amino acids. The CDR3: CASSANRGILNEQFF.

V usage is TRBV5-1 and J usage is TRBJ1-1. Germline V gene lookup returns CDR1 SGHRS and CDR2 YFSETQ. The CDR3 length is 14 residues. CDR3 region: CASSLVGGTTEAFF.

The chain joins TRBV6-6 to TRBJ2-1; TCRdb calls TRBD1, which cannot be checked without DNA. Germline CDR1 and CDR2: MNHNY and SVGAGI (reference sequence). The CDR3 length is 18 residues. CDR3 in amino acids: CASSYGGFGSGGHNEQFF.

V is TRBV7-3 and J is TRBJ1-2; TCRdb selects TRBD1, and the lack of DNA leaves this call unchecked. CDR3 length: 14 amino acids. Germline CDR1 reads SGHTA; CDR2 reads FQGTGA. The chain's CDR3 is CASSLGQGPYGYTF.